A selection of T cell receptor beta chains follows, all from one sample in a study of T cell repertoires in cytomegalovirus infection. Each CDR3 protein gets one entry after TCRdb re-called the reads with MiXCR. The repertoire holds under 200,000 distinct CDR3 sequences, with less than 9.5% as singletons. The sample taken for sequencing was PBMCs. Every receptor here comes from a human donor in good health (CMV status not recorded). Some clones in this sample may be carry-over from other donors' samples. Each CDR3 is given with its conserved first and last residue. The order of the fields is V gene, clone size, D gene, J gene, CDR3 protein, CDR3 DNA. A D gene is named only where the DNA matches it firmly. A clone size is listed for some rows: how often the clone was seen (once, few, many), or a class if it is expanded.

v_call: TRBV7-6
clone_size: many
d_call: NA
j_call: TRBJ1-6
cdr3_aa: CASSQSGREGISPLHF
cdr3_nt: TGTGCCAGCAGCCAGTCGGGGCGAGAGGGGATTTCACCCCTCCACTTT

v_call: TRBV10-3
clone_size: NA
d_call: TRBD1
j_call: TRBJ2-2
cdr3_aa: CAVLRGQGVHTGELFF
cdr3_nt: TGTGCCGTCCTTCGGGGACAGGGGGTTCACACCGGGGAGCTGTTTTTT

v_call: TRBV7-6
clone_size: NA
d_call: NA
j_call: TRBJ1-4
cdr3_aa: CASSLRGTRNEKLFF
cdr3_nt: TGTGCCAGCAGCTTAAGAGGGACACGTAATGAAAAACTGTTTTTT

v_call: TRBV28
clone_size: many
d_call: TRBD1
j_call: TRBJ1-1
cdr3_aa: CASSSRGAEAFF
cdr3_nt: TGTGCCAGCAGTTCCAGGGGGGCTGAAGCTTTCTTT

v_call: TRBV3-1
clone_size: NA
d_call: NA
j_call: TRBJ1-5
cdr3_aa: CASSQGIYSNQPQHF
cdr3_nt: TGTGCCAGCAGCCAGGGGATCTATAGCAATCAGCCCCAGCATTTT

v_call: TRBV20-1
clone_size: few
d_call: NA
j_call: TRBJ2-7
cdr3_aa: CSIKDTGISYEQYF
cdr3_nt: TGCAGTATAAAAGACACCGGGATTTCCTACGAGCAGTACTTC

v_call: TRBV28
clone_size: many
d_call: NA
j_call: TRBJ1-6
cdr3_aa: CASSGAGSYNSPLHF
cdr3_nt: TGTGCCAGCAGTGGGGCGGGATCCTATAATTCACCCCTCCACTTT

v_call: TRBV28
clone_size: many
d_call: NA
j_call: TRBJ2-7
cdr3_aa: CASSLLSSSYEQYF
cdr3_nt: TGTGCCAGCAGTTTGCTGTCAAGCTCCTACGAGCAGTACTTC

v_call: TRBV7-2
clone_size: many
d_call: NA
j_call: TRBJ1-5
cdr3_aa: CASSPRDSQYQPQHF
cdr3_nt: TGTGCCAGCAGCCCCAGAGACAGTCAATATCAGCCCCAGCATTTT

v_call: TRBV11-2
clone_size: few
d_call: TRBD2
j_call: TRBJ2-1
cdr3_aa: CASIRSSGRVGEQFF
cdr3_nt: TGTGCCAGCATTAGGTCTAGCGGGAGGGTCGGTGAGCAGTTCTTC

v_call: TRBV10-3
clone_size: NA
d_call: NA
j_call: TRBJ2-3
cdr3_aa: CAIKTEGYPDTQYF
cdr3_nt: TGTGCCATCAAGACCGAGGGGTACCCAGATACGCAGTATTTT

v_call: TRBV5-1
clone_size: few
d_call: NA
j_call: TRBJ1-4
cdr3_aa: CASSWGPLLPGLNEKLFF
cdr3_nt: TGCGCCAGCAGCTGGGGACCTTTGCTTCCGGGACTTAATGAAAAACTGTTTTTT

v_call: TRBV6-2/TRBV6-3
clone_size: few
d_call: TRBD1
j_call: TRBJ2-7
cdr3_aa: CASSYALGSGTGSYEQYF
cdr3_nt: TGTGCCAGCAGTTACGCTTTGGGATCCGGGACAGGAAGCTACGAGCAGTACTTC

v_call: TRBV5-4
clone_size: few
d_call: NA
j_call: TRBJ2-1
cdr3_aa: CASSLKLESSYNEQFF
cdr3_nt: TGTGCCAGCAGCTTAAAGCTCGAAAGCTCCTACAATGAGCAGTTCTTC

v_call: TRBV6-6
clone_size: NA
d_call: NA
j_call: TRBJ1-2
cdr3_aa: CVSGGGTAMTLYGYTF
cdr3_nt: TGTGTCAGCGGGGGCGGCACAGCGATGACTCTCTATGGCTACACCTTC

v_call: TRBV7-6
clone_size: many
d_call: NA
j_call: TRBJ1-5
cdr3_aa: CASSHSTGLNQPQHF
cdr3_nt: TGTGCCAGCAGTCACAGCACAGGGCTCAATCAGCCCCAGCATTTT

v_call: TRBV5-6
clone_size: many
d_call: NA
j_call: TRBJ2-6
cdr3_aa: CASSPGFPSGANVLTF
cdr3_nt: TGTGCCAGCAGCCCCGGGTTCCCGTCTGGGGCCAACGTCCTGACTTTC

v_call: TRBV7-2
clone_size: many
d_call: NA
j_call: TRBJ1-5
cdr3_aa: CASSLVGESQPQHF
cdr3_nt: TGTGCCAGCAGCTTAGTAGGGGAAAGTCAGCCCCAGCATTTT

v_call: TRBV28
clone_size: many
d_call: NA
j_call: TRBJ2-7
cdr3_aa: CASSSINLDGQYEQYF
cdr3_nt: TGTGCCAGCAGTTCAATAAACCTGGACGGCCAATACGAGCAGTACTTC

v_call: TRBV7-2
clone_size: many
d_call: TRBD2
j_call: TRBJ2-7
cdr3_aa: CASSLTSGRARSEQYF
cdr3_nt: TGTGCCAGCAGCTTGACTAGCGGGAGGGCCAGGTCGGAGCAGTACTTC

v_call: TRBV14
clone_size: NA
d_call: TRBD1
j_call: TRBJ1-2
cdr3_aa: CASSHSLTGGYGYTF
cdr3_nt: TGTGCCAGCAGCCATTCCCTAACAGGGGGATATGGCTACACCTTC

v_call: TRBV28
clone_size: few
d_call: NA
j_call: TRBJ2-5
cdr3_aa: CASSLGQKTQYF
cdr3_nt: TGTGCCAGCAGTTTGGGACAAAAGACCCAGTACTTC

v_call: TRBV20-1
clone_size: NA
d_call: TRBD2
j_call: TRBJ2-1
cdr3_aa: CSASGRALRLNNEQFF
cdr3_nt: TGCAGTGCTAGCGGGAGGGCCTTGAGATTGAACAATGAGCAGTTCTTC

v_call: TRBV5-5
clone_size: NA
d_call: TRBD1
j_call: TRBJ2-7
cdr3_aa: CASNRQGASTYEQYF
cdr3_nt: TGTGCCAGCAATCGACAGGGGGCATCCACCTACGAGCAGTACTTC

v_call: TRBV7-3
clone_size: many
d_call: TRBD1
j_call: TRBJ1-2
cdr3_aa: CASSLNRGLSYGYTF
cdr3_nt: TGTGCCAGCAGCCTAAACAGGGGGCTTAGTTATGGCTACACCTTC

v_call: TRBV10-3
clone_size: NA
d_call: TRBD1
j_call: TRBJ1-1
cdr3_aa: CAIRGTGRNTEAFF
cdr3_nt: TGTGCCATCAGAGGGACAGGGAGGAACACTGAAGCTTTCTTT

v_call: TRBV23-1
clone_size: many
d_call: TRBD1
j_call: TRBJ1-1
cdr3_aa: CASSQPRTGLDTEAFF
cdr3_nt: TGCGCCAGCAGTCAACCCCGGACAGGGCTCGACACTGAAGCTTTCTTT

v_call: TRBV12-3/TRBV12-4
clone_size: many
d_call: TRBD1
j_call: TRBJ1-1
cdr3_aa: CASRPGTGGISTEAFF
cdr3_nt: TGTGCCAGCAGGCCCGGGACAGGGGGCATATCGACTGAAGCTTTCTTT

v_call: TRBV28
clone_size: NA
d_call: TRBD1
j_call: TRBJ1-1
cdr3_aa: CASSLGTGVGAFF
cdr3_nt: TGTGCCAGCAGTTTGGGGACAGGTGTCGGAGCTTTCTTT

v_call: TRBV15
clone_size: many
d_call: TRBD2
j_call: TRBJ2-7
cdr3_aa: CATSKGTSGRASEQYF
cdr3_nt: TGTGCCACCAGCAAAGGGACTAGCGGGAGGGCCAGCGAGCAGTACTTC

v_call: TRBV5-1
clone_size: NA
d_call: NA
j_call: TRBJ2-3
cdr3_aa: CASSSEGDTQYF
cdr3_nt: TGCGCCAGCAGCTCGGAGGGAGATACGCAGTATTTT

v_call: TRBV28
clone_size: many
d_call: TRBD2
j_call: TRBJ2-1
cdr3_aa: CASRPGTSGRIFEQFF
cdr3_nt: TGTGCCAGCAGGCCGGGGACTAGCGGGAGAATTTTTGAGCAGTTCTTC

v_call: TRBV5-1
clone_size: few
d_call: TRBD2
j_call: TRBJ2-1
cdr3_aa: CASSSSGGPYNEQFF
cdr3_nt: TGCGCCAGCAGCTCTTCGGGGGGGCCCTACAATGAGCAGTTCTTC

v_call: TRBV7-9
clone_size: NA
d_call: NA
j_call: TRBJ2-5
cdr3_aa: CASKGSWGETQYF
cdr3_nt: TGTGCCAGCAAGGGATCCTGGGGAGAGACCCAGTACTTC

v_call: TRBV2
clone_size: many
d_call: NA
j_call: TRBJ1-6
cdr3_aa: CATRETRAANSPLHF
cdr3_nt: TGTGCCACCCGTGAGACCAGGGCCGCGAATTCACCCCTCCACTTT